A single sample is the source of the 21 T cell receptor beta chains below, sequenced in a study of blood T cells in healthy people across ages. Primers used in a second PCR of roughly 6 to 11 cycles were a sample-barcoded 5' primer and a J-beta primer mix. TCRdb called the 5' RACE reads again in MiXCR, with one record for every CDR3 protein. The repertoire has roughly 570,000 distinct CDR3 sequences, approximately 30% of them found once; the top ten carry roughly 20%. Sequenced sample: blood. The receptor set was obtained from a woman between 65 and 79 years old in good health.

This clonotype occurred a few times. This chain connects TRBV12-3 or TRBV12-4 to TRBJ1-4; D is possibly TRBD1 (6 bases). V lost 6 bases and J 13 bases, leaving 18 bases between the germline ends. The length of the CDR3 is 13 residues. CDR3 in amino acids: CASRRQDGVGLFF. The CDR3 DNA sequence: TGTGCCAGCAGGAGACAGGATGGGGTAGGACTGTTTTTT.

This chain links TRBV20-1 with TRBJ2-5; a possible D gene is TRBD2 (7 bases). Matching the DNA end better, TRBJ2-1 makes the J call doubtful. This CDR3 spans 14 amino acids. Germline V gene lookup returns CDR1 DFQATT and CDR2 SNEGSKA (reference sequence). Written as DNA, the CDR3 is TGCAGTGCGGCATATGTGGGGGGGCCTGGTGAGCAGTTCTTC. This sequence encodes CSAAYVGGPGEQFF.

J is TRBJ1-2 and V is TRBV9; D ambiguous. V lost 4 bases, J lost 3 bases, and 16 bases lay in between. Germline assignment: CDR1 SGDLS and CDR2 YYNGEE. The CDR3 extends over 15 amino acids. This CDR3 reads CASSPDAGDYYGYTF. For the CDR3, the DNA is TGTGCCAGCAGCCCGGATGCCGGGGATTACTATGGCTACACCTTC.

This clonotype has just a few counts. Being one base from a much bigger clone, this may be a read error. The V gene is TRBV7-3, the J gene TRBJ2-3; unclear D gene. Germline lookup yields CDR1 SGHTA and CDR2 FQGTGA. The CDR3 has 13 amino acids. With 2 bases removed from V and 2 bases from J, the gap between germline ends came to 5 bases. CDR3 DNA sequence: TGTGCCAGCAGCTTAGCGGACACAGATACGCAGTATTTT. Its translation is CASSLADTDTQYF.

Only a few counts were recorded for this clonotype. The V and J genes are TRBV6-1 and TRBJ1-6; unclear D gene. The V end was cut by 4 bases, the J end by 7 bases, with 5 bases between. CDR1 and CDR2 from the germline V gene are MNHNS and SASEGT. This CDR3 is built from 12 residues. CDR3 sequence (DNA): TGTGCCAGCAGTGCCGGGAATTCACCCCTCCACTTT. This encodes CASSAGNSPLHF.

This clonotype was counted a few times. The gene calls are TRBV7-2 and TRBJ2-7, with 9 bases identical to TRBD1. CDR3 size: 14 residues. Germline trimming cut 4 bases from V and 4 bases from J; bases unmatched to any gene: 5. CDR1 and CDR2 (germline): SGHTA, FQGNSA. CDR3 sequence (DNA): TGTGCCAGCAGCTCAGGACAGGGGAGGTACGAGCAGTACTTC. Translated, it gives CASSSGQGRYEQYF.

This clonotype appeared many times. V usage is TRBV7-2 and J usage is TRBJ1-1, with D uncertain. Per the germline V gene, CDR1 is SGHTA and CDR2 is FQGNSA. Trimming removed 2 bases at V and 1 base at J, with 8 bases between. This CDR3 is 14 amino acids long. CDR3 in amino acids: CASSLNGKNTEAFF. The CDR3, as DNA: TGTGCCAGCAGCTTAAATGGGAAGAACACTGAAGCTTTCTTT.

This clonotype was counted ten times or more. The V call is TRBV7-2, the J call TRBJ1-3; D might be TRBD1 (5 bases). Deletions cut 5 bases from V and 1 base from J, with 12 bases between. Looked up from germline, CDR1 is SGHTA and CDR2 is FQGNSA. This CDR3 is built from 15 residues. The CDR3 DNA reads as TGTGCCAGCAGCCTCTCGGGGGGATCTGGAAACACCATATATTTT. This sequence encodes CASSLSGGSGNTIYF.

In its sample, this clonotype was seen a few times. This rearrangement joins TRBV10-3 to TRBJ1-2; the D is unclear. CDR3 length: 14 residues. Per the germline V gene, CDR1 is ENHRY and CDR2 is SYGVKD. Deletions cut 5 bases from V and 3 bases from J, with 13 bases between. CDR3 DNA sequence: TGTGCCATCAGTAGAGGAGGGAACGACTATGGCTACACCTTC. It codes for CAISRGGNDYGYTF.

This CDR3 reads CASSASGEGNEKLFF. The CDR3, as DNA: TGTGCCAGCTCGGCATCAGGGGAAGGAAATGAAAAACTGTTTTTT. The chain is built from TRBV11-2 and TRBJ1-4, with a weak D call TRBD1 (6 bases). Trimming shortened V by 8 bases and J by 5 bases, and 18 bases separated the two germline ends. Germline V gene sequence: CDR1 SGHAT, CDR2 FQNNGV. CDR3 length: 15 residues.

The V and J genes are TRBV15 and TRBJ2-5; D is unresolved. This CDR3 contains 13 residues. The ends were cut back, 4 bases at V and 4 bases at J, with 10 bases in the middle. Germline CDR1 reads LNHNV; CDR2 reads YYDKDF (reference sequence). The CDR3 DNA reads as TGTGCCACCAGCAAGATAGCCTCAGAGACCCAGTACTTC. Its translation is CATSKIASETQYF.

V gene TRBV29-1 combines with J gene TRBJ1-4, with D maybe TRBD1 (6 bases). V was cut by 5 bases and J by 7 bases, with 14 bases left in between. Germline CDR1 reads SQVTM; CDR2 reads ANQGSEA. The CDR3 consists of 13 residues. CDR3 sequence (DNA): TGCAGCGTTAACAGGGTTATTGGTGAAAAACTGTTTTTT. Amino acids: CSVNRVIGEKLFF.

The genes are TRBV12-3 or TRBV12-4 and TRBJ2-5; no reliable D call. The CDR3 contains 14 residues. V shed 3 bases and J shed 5 bases, with 13 bases lying between them. The CDR3 DNA reads TGTGCCAGCAGTTTGTGGTTAATGGATGAGACCCAGTACTTC. It encodes CASSLWLMDETQYF.

This clonotype was detected a few times. The gene calls are TRBV7-8 and TRBJ1-1; D not resolved. Germline CDR1 SGHVS, CDR2 FQNEAQ. V was cut by 5 bases and J by 1 base, with 8 bases left in between. The CDR3 has 13 residues. The CDR3 nucleotides are TGTGCCAGCAGCATACACCCGAACACTGAAGCTTTCTTT. This sequence encodes CASSIHPNTEAFF.

As regards this clonotype: One end of the junction does not line up with germline, which may come from a read error. The chain couples TRBV28 to TRBJ2-5; TRBD2 agrees at 8 bases. Germline V gene data show CDR1 as MDHEN and CDR2 as SYDVKM. The CDR3 covers 15 residues. The CDR3 nucleotides read TGTGCCAGCAGTTCACCAACCAGCGGGGGTTACGAGCAGAACTTC. Translation: CASSSPTSGGYEQNF.

Of note for this clonotype: A read error may produce the germline difference seen at one junction end. This sequence joins TRBV15 and TRBJ1-1; D perhaps matches TRBD1 (5 bases). The germline V gene encodes CDR1 LNHNV and CDR2 YYDKDF (reference sequence). The CDR3 length is 12 residues. The CDR3 DNA sequence: TGTGCCGCCAGCAGAGATCTGGGACAAGCTTTCTTT. Its protein product is CAASRDLGQAFF.

This clonotype has just a few counts. The chain recombines TRBV7-9 with TRBJ1-6; D might be TRBD1 (6 bases). This CDR3 comprises 15 residues. Trimming pared 5 bases from V and 7 bases from J, leaving 15 bases between. From germline, CDR1 is SEHNR and CDR2 FQNEAQ (reference sequence). The CDR3 region has the DNA TGTGCCAGCAGCGGGAGGAAGGGGGAGAATTCACCCCTCCACTTT. Its translation is CASSGRKGENSPLHF.

This sequence joins TRBV20-1 and TRBJ2-3; tentative D call: TRBD1 (5 bases). This CDR3 region has 12 residues. The germline V gene has CDR1 DFQATT and CDR2 SNEGSKA (reference sequence). Trimming shortened V by 6 bases and J by 10 bases, and 17 bases separated the two germline ends. This CDR3 is CSAQLRRDSQYF. In nucleotides, the CDR3 is TGCAGTGCCCAACTACGCAGGGATTCGCAGTATTTT.

In regard to this clonotype: One end of the junction fails to match germline, which may point to a read error. This chain links TRBV12-3 or TRBV12-4 with TRBJ1-4; D is ambiguous. The CDR3 runs to 13 residues. CDR3 region: CASLGWGNEKLVF. The CDR3 nucleotides read TGTGCCAGTTTAGGCTGGGGTAATGAAAAACTGGTTTTT.

V and J are TRBV12-3 or TRBV12-4 and TRBJ2-3; D not resolved. The CDR3 is 16 amino acids. V lost 2 bases to trimming and J lost 2 bases, with 14 bases between them. The CDR3: CASSLSRRKYTDTQYF. CDR3 DNA: TGTGCCAGCAGTTTATCTCGTCGCAAGTACACAGATACGCAGTATTTT.

The chain has TRBV20-1 and TRBJ2-7; D is unresolved. The CDR3 has 14 residues. CDR1 and CDR2 from the germline V gene are DFQATT and SNEGSKA (reference sequence). Deletions cut 2 bases from V and 2 bases from J, with 13 bases between. CDR3 DNA: TGCAGTGCTAGACCGGCTCTACGCCCCTACGAGCAGTACTTC. Amino acid sequence: CSARPALRPYEQYF.